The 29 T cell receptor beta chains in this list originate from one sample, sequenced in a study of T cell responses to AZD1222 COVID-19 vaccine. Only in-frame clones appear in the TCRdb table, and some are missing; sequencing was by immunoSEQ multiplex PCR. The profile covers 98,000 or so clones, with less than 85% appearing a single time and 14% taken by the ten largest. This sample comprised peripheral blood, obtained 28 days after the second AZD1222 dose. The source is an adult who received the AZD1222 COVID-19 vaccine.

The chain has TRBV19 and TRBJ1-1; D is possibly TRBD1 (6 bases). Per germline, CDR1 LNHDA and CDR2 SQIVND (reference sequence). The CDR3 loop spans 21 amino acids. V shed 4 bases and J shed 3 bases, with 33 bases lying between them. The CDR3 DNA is TGTGCCAGTAGTAGTATTACCCTACAGAGACAGGTAAAGAGGGTAGACACTGAAGCTTTCTTT. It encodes CASSSITLQRQVKRVDTEAFF.

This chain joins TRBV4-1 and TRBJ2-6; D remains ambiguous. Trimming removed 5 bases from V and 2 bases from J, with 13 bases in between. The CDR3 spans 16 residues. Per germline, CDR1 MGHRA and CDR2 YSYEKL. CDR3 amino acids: CASSKAADTGANVLTF. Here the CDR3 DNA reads TGCGCCAGCAGCAAGGCCGCAGATACTGGGGCCAACGTCCTGACTTTC.

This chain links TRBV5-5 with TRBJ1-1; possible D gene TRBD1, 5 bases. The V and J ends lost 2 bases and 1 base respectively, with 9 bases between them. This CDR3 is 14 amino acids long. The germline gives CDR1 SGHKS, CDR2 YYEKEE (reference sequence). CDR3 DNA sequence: TGTGCCAGCAGCTTTGACAGTAAGAACACTGAAGCTTTCTTT. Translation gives CASSFDSKNTEAFF.

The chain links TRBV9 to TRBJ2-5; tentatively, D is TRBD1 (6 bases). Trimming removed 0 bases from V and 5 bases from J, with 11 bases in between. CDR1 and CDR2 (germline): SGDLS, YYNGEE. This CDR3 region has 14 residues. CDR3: CASSVGVTGETQYF. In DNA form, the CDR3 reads TGTGCCAGCAGCGTAGGCGTTACAGGGGAGACCCAGTACTTC.

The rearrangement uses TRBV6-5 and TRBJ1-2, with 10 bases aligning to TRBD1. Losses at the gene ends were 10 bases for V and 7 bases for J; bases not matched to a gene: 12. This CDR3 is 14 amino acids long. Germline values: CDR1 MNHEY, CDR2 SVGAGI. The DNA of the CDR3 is TGTGCCACCCTTCAGCAGGACAGGGGGTTTGGCTACACCTTC. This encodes CATLQQDRGFGYTF.

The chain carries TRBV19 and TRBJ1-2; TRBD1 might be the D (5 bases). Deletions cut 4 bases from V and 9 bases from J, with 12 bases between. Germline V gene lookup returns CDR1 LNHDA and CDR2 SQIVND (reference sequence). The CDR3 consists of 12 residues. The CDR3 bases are TGTGCCAGTAGTAACCGGGACTACAGCTACACCTTC. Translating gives CASSNRDYSYTF.

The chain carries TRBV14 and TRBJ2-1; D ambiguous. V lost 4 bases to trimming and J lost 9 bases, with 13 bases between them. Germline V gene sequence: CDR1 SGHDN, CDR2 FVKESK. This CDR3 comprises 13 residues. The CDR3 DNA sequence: TGTGCCAGCAGCCGTGCTGTGGGAACTGAGCAGTTCTTC. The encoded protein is CASSRAVGTEQFF.

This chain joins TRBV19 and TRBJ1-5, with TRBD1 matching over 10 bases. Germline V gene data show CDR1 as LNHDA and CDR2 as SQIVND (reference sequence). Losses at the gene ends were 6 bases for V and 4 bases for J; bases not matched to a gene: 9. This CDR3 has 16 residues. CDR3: CASRISGTGANQPQHF. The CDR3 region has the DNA TGTGCCAGTAGGATCTCCGGGACAGGGGCGAATCAGCCCCAGCATTTT.

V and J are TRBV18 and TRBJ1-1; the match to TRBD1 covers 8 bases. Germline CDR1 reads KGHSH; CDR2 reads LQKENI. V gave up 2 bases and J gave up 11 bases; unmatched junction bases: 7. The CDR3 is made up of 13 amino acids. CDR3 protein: CASSPEDRVRAFF. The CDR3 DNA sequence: TGTGCCAGCTCACCAGAGGACAGGGTTCGGGCTTTCTTT.

In nucleotides, the CDR3 is TGTGCCAGCAGCTTAGCGCCCTCGGGGTGGGACACCGGGGAGCTGTTTTTT. It translates to CASSLAPSGWDTGELFF. J is TRBJ2-2 and V is TRBV7-8; maybe TRBD2 (5 bases). The CDR3 spans 17 residues. Trimming took 0 bases from V and 3 from J, leaving 14 bases between them. CDR1 and CDR2 (germline): SGHVS, FQNEAQ.

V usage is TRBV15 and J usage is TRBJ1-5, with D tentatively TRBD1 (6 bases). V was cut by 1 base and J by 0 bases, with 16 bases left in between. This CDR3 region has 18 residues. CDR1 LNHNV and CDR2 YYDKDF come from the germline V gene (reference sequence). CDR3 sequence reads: CATSRAAGVVGSNQPQHF. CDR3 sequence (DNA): TGTGCCACCAGCAGAGCGGCAGGGGTAGTAGGTAGCAATCAGCCCCAGCATTTT.

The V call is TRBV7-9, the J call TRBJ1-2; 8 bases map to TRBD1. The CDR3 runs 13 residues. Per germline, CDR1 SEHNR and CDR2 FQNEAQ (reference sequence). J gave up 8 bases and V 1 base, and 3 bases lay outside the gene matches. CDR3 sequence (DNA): TGTGCCAGCAGCTTAGAGGACAGGGCCGGCTACACCTTC. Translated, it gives CASSLEDRAGYTF.

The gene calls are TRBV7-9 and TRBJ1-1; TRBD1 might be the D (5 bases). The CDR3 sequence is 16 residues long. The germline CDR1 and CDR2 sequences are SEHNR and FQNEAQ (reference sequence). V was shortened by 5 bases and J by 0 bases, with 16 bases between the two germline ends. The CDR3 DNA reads TGTGCCAGCAGCGACCAGGGTCTTGACATGAACACTGAAGCTTTCTTT. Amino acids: CASSDQGLDMNTEAFF. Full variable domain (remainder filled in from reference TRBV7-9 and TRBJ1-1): DTGVSQNPRHKITKRGQNVTFRCDPISEHNRLYWYRQTLGQGPEFLTYFQNEAQLEKSRLLSDRFSAERPKGSFSTLEIQRTEQGDSAMYLCASSDQGLDMNTEAFFGQGTRLTVV.

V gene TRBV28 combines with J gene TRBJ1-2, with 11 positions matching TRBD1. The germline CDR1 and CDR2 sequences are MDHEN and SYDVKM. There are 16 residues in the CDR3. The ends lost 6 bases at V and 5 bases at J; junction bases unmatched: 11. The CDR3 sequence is CASRHTSGTGGYGYTF. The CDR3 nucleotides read TGTGCCAGCAGGCACACCTCGGGGACAGGGGGGTATGGCTACACCTTC.

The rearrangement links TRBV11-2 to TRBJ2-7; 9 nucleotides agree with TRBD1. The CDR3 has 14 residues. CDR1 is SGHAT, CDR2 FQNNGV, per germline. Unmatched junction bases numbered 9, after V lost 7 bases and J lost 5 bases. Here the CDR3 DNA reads TGTGCCAGCAACTCCGGGACAGGGTCCCACGAGCAGTACTTC. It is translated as CASNSGTGSHEQYF.

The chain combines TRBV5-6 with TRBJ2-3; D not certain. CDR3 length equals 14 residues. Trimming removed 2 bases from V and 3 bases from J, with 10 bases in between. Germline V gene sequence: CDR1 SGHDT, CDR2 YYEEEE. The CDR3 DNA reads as TGTGCCAGCAGCTTCGGTAGTCATACAGATACGCAGTATTTT. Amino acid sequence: CASSFGSHTDTQYF.

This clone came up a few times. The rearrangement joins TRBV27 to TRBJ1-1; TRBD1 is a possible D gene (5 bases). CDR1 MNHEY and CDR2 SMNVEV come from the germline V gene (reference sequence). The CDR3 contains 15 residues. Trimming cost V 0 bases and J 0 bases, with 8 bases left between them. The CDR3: CASSLSSGMNTEAFF. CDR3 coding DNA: TGTGCCAGCAGTTTATCGTCAGGGATGAACACTGAAGCTTTCTTT.

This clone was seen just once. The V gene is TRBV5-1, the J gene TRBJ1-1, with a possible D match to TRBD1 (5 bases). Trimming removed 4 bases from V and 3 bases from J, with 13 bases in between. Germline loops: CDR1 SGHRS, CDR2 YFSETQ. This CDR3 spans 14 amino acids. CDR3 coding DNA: TGCGCCAGCAGCAGTCCCGACAGCTACACTGAAGCTTTCTTT. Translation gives CASSSPDSYTEAFF.

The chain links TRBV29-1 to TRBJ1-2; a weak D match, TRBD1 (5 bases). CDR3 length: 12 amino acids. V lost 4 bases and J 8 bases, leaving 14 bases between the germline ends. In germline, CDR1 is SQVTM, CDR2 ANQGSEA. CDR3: CSVAGEAGGYTF. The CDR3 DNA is TGCAGCGTTGCCGGGGAAGCAGGGGGCTACACCTTC. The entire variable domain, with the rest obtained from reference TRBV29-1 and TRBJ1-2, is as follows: SAVISQKPSRDICQRGTSLTIQCQVDSQVTMMFWYRQQPGQSLTLIATANQGSEATYESGFVIDKFPISRPNLTFSTLTVSNMSPEDSSIYLCSVAGEAGGYTFGSGTRLTVV.

The CDR3 loop reads CAISDPPTGGVGNTIYF. The CDR3 coding sequence is TGTGCCATCAGTGATCCTCCGACAGGGGGCGTTGGAAACACCATATATTTT. V and J are TRBV10-3 and TRBJ1-3; 10 bases fit TRBD1. The CDR3 has 17 amino acids. From germline, CDR1 is ENHRY and CDR2 SYGVKD. The ends lost 3 bases at V and 3 bases at J; junction bases unmatched: 8.

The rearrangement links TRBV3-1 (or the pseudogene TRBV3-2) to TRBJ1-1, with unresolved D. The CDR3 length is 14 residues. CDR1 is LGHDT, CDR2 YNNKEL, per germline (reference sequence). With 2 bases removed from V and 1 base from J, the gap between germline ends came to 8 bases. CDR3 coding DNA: TGTGCCAGCAGCCAATTGGGCGAGAACACTGAAGCTTTCTTT. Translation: CASSQLGENTEAFF.

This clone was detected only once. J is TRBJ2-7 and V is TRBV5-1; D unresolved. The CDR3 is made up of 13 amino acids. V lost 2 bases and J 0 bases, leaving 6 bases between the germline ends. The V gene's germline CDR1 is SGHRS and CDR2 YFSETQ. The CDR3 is CASSFAASYEQYF. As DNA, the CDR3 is TGCGCCAGCAGCTTTGCTGCCTCCTACGAGCAGTACTTC.

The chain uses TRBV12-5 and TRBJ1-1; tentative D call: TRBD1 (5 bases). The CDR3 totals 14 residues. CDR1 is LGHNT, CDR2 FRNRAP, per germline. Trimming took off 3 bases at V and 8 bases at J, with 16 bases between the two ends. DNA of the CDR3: TGTGCTAGTGGTTTTTCTGGGGGTCCTAAAGAAGCTTTCTTT. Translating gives CASGFSGGPKEAFF.

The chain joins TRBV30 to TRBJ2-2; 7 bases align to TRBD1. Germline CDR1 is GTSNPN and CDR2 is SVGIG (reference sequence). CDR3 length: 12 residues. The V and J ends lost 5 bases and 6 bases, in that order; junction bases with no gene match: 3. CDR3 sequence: CAWDRVPGELFF. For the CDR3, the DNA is TGTGCCTGGGACAGGGTCCCCGGGGAGCTGTTTTTT. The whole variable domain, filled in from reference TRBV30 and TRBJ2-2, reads SQTIHQWPATLVQPVGSPLSLECTVEGTSNPNLYWYRQAAGRGLQLLFYSVGIGQISSEVPQNLSASRPQDRQFILSSKKLLLSDSGFYLCAWDRVPGELFFGEGSRLTVL.

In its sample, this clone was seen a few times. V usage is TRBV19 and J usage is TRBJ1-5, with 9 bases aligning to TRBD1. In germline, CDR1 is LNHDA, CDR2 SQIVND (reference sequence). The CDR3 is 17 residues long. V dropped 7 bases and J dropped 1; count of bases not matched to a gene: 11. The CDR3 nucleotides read TGTGCCAGTACCGTCCGGGGACAGGGTATCAGCAATCAGCCCCAGCATTTT. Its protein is CASTVRGQGISNQPQHF.

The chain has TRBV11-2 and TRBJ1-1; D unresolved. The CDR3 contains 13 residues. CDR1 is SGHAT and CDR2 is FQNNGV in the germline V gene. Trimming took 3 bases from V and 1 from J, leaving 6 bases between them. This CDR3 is CASSLERNTEAFF. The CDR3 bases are TGTGCCAGCAGCTTGGAGAGGAACACTGAAGCTTTCTTT.

The CDR3 reads CASSTSPLTGTGGTYEQYF. Written as DNA, the CDR3 is TGTGCCAGCAGCACCTCCCCCCTCACCGGGACAGGGGGAACCTACGAGCAGTACTTC. The rearrangement uses TRBV13 and TRBJ2-7; 11 bases line up with TRBD1. CDR3 length equals 19 residues. V lost 5 bases and J lost 2; bases outside the gene matches: 17. Germline CDR1 PRHDT, CDR2 FYEKMQ (reference sequence).

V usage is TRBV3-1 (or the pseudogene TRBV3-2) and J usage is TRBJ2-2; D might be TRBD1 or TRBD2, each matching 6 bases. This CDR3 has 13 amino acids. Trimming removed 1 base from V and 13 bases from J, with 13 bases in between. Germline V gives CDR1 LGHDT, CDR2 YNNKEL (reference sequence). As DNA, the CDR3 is TGTGCCAGCAGCCAAGCAAAAGGGGGAGGGCTGTTTTTT. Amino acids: CASSQAKGGGLFF.

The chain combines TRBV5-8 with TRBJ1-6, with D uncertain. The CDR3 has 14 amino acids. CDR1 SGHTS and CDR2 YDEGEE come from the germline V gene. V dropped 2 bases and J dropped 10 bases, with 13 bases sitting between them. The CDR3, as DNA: TGTGCCAGCAGCTTTACATTGGGGAAGTCACCCCTCCACTTT. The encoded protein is CASSFTLGKSPLHF.